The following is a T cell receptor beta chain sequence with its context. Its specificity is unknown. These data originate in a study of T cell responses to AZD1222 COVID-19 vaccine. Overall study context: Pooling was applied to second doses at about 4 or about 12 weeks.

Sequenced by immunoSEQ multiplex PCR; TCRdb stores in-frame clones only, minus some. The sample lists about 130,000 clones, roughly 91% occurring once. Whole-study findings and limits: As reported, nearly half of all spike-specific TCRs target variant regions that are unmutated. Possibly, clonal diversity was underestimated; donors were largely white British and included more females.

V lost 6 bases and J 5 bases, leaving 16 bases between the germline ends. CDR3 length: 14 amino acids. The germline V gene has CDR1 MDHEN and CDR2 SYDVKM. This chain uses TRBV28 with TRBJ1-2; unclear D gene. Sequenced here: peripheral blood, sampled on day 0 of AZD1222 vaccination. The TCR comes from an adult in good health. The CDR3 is CASRPSISGYGYTF. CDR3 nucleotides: TGTGCCAGCAGACCCTCGATAAGCGGTTATGGCTACACCTTC.